This entry describes one T cell receptor (beta chain). These data are taken from a study of blood T cell repertoires in COVID-19. At the level of the study: Specimens from acute and convalescent COVID-19 originated in the United States, Italy and Spain.

This CDR3 is 14 amino acids long. The germline V gene encodes CDR1 SEHNR and CDR2 FQNEAQ (reference sequence). V lost 0 bases and J lost 10; bases outside the gene matches: 6. Seattle's cohort entered during active infection and was followed longitudinally. As originally analysed: Researchers report that nucleated cell counts were estimated from reference gene primer amplification. Here immunoSEQ multiplex PCR was the method, and the copy in TCRdb shows in-frame clones only, minus some. The V and J calls and the clone size are those of that table, but D and trimming were determined from the DNA. Of about 94,000 clones listed, less than 85% are singletons.

Sequenced: peripheral blood. The receptor was derived from a man in his 70s with COVID-19, enrolled during active disease. The chain couples TRBV7-9 to TRBJ1-1; 9 bases are a match to TRBD1. CDR3 protein: CASSLADRGKAAFF. CDR3 DNA: TGTGCCAGCAGCTTAGCGGACAGGGGTAAGGCAGCTTTCTTT. Full variable domain (missing parts from reference TRBV7-9 and TRBJ1-1): DTGVSQNPRHKITKRGQNVTFRCDPISEHNRLYWYRQTLGQGPEFLTYFQNEAQLEKSRLLSDRFSAERPKGSFSTLEIQRTEQGDSAMYLCASSLADRGKAAFFGQGTRLTVV.